The 14 T cell receptor beta chains given below trace back to one sample, sequenced in a study of vaccination and CD4 T cells after COVID-19. Cultured CD4+ T cell DNA was sequenced using the Oncomine TCR Beta short-read assay. TCRdb recomputed calls from the PCR reads with MiXCR, one row per CDR3 protein. Of over 10,000 distinct CDR3 sequences in the sample, around 77% are singletons; the top ten hold less than 25%. Which antigens these TCRs recognize remains unknown. Described treatment: approximately 9-day PBMC culture with coronavirus spike peptide pools or control peptides (ViraFEST assay). Material: CD4+ T cells from blood, cultured in vitro. The receptor source for this set is a human donor who had recovered from COVID-19.

This chain joins TRBV20-1 and TRBJ1-3, with unresolved D. CDR1 and CDR2 from the germline V gene are DFQATT and SNEGSKA (reference sequence). Between the trimmed V and J ends, which lost 4 bases and 0 bases, there was a span of 10 bases. The CDR3 consists of 14 residues. CDR3 nucleotides: TGCAGTGCTACGACACTTCACTCTGGAAACACCATATATTTT. It yields the protein CSATTLHSGNTIYF.

The chain has TRBV19 and TRBJ1-2; 8 bases fit TRBD1. Germline V gives CDR1 LNHDA, CDR2 SQIVND (reference sequence). The CDR3 extends over 17 amino acids. V lost 4 bases to trimming and J lost 7 bases; unmatched junction nucleotides: 17. The CDR3 is CASSRAEILGQGGGYTF. CDR3 coding DNA: TGTGCCAGTAGTAGGGCTGAAATCCTCGGACAGGGCGGTGGCTACACCTTC.

The chain links TRBV28 to TRBJ1-5, with 9 bases lining up with TRBD1. J was trimmed by 5 bases and V by 4 bases; bases with no gene match: 6. This CDR3 is built from 15 residues. The germline V gene encodes CDR1 MDHEN and CDR2 SYDVKM. This CDR3 is CASSSFTGGYQPQHF. The CDR3 nucleotides read TGTGCCAGCAGTTCTTTCACAGGGGGCTATCAGCCCCAGCATTTT.

This CDR3 is CASSLVTGLYQETQYF. CDR3 coding DNA: TGTGCCAGCAGCTTAGTCACGGGTCTTTACCAAGAGACCCAGTACTTC. V is TRBV7-2 and J is TRBJ2-5; D gene ambiguous. Trimming left V 1 base short and J 0 bases short, with 12 bases between. The germline gives CDR1 SGHTA, CDR2 FQGNSA. The CDR3 has 16 amino acids.

This rearrangement joins TRBV7-8 to TRBJ1-2; D is unclear. Germline V gives CDR1 SGHVS, CDR2 FQNEAQ. The CDR3 has 13 amino acids. Trimming pared 5 bases from V and 2 bases from J, leaving 9 bases between. The CDR3 here is CASSRTVNYGYTF. In DNA, the CDR3 is TGTGCCAGCAGCCGGACGGTGAACTATGGCTACACCTTC.

This clonotype was seen once. The genes are TRBV7-2 and TRBJ2-3; no reliable D call. This CDR3 region has 15 residues. Per the germline V gene, CDR1 is SGHTA and CDR2 is FQGNSA. Trimming shortened V by 3 bases and J by 3 bases, and 13 bases separated the two germline ends. DNA of the CDR3: TGTGCCAGCAGCTTGTCAGGAGTTGGGACAGATACGCAGTATTTT. Protein sequence: CASSLSGVGTDTQYF.

This clonotype has just a few counts. The chain's CDR3 is CSARGSYNSPLHF. The CDR3 DNA follows: TGCAGTGCCCGGGGTTCCTATAATTCACCCCTCCACTTT. This rearrangement joins TRBV20-1 to TRBJ1-6; D unclear. V lost 6 bases and J lost 1, with 7 bases in between. CDR3 length: 13 residues. Germline CDR1 reads DFQATT; CDR2 reads SNEGSKA (reference sequence).

This chain connects TRBV6-2 or TRBV6-3 to TRBJ2-3, with TRBD2 identical over 11 bases. This CDR3 comprises 17 residues. Germline values: CDR1 MNHEY, CDR2 SVGEGT. V gave up 6 bases and J gave up 5 bases; unmatched junction bases: 13. CDR3 sequence (DNA): TGTGCCAGCAGGGCGTTTAGCGGGAGGGCCGCCGGAGATACGCAGTATTTT. It is translated as CASRAFSGRAAGDTQYF.

Regarding this clonotype: An end of the junction differs from the germline gene, which may be a read error. The rearrangement links TRBV20-1 to TRBJ1-2; tentative D call: TRBD1 (6 bases). Per the germline V gene, CDR1 is DFQATT and CDR2 is SNEGSKA (reference sequence). The CDR3 covers 12 residues. For the CDR3, the DNA is TGCAGTGCTAGCAATGAGTTCGGGGGCTACACCTTT. This gives the protein CSASNEFGGYTF.

The V call is TRBV7-9, the J call TRBJ2-1, with 12 bases lining up with TRBD2. Per the germline V gene, CDR1 is SEHNR and CDR2 is FQNEAQ (reference sequence). This CDR3 is built from 16 residues. V trimming: 1 base; J trimming: 7 bases; junction bases outside the gene matches: 5. The CDR3 spells CASSLVELAGGNEQFF. DNA of the CDR3: TGTGCCAGCAGCTTAGTGGAACTAGCGGGAGGTAATGAGCAGTTCTTC.

This rearrangement joins TRBV6-2 or TRBV6-3 to TRBJ1-1, with D unclear. The germline gives CDR1 MNHEY, CDR2 SVGEGT. V lost 0 bases and J lost 0, with 5 bases in between. This CDR3 comprises 14 residues. The CDR3 sequence: CASSYSTVNTEAFF. The CDR3 coding sequence is TGTGCCAGCAGTTACTCAACGGTGAACACTGAAGCTTTCTTT.

The V and J genes are TRBV7-2 and TRBJ1-4, with D perhaps matching TRBD1 (5 bases). The CDR3 has 14 amino acids. The V and J ends lost 7 bases and 3 bases respectively, with 12 bases between them. The germline gives CDR1 SGHTA, CDR2 FQGNSA. In nucleotides, the CDR3 is TGTGCCAGCAACCCCGGGGGTTCTAATGAAAAACTGTTTTTT. Protein sequence: CASNPGGSNEKLFF.

The V call is TRBV19, the J call TRBJ1-5; D is perhaps TRBD1 (5 bases). This CDR3 has 14 amino acids. V dropped 9 bases and J dropped 0 bases, with 12 bases sitting between them. Germline V gene lookup returns CDR1 LNHDA and CDR2 SQIVND (reference sequence). CDR3 sequence: CASRDGYSNQPQHF. CDR3 in DNA: TGTGCCAGCAGGGACGGTTATAGCAATCAGCCCCAGCATTTT.

The chain employs TRBV27 and TRBJ2-5; weak D call: TRBD2 (6 bases). Germline CDR1 reads MNHEY; CDR2 reads SMNVEV (reference sequence). The CDR3 contains 18 residues. V lost 1 base and J 4 bases, leaving 22 bases between the germline ends. CDR3 residues: CASSLFNPGASPGETQYF. The CDR3 bases are TGTGCCAGCAGTTTATTTAACCCGGGAGCGTCCCCAGGAGAGACCCAGTACTTC.